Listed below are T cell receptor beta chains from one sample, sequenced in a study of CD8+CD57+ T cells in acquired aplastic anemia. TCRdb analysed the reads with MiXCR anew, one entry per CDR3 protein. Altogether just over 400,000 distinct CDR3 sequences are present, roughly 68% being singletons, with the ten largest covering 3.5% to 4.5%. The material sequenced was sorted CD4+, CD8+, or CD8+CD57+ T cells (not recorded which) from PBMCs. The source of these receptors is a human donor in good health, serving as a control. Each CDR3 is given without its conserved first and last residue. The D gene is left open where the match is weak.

ASSVGLALGPYEQY	TRBD2	TRBV13	TRBJ2-7
ATSRDPQDEQY	-	TRBV15	TRBJ2-7
ASSQYAGNYGYT	-	TRBV3-1	TRBJ1-2
ASSSSAPSTDTQY	-	TRBV7-3	TRBJ2-3
ASSPRRSYKQYF	-	TRBV9	TRBJ2-1
ASSPAPGGNSPLH	-	TRBV7-2	TRBJ1-6
SESADYLYASSAGESTDTQY	TRBD2	TRBV20-1	TRBJ2-3
ASSRGTAHTQY	TRBD1	TRBV11-2	TRBJ2-3
ASSLGRNYGYTFLH	-	TRBV7-9	TRBJ1-6
ASSLEGRETEKLH	-	TRBV7-2	TRBJ1-6
ASSLRGSGANVLT	-	TRBV7-6	TRBJ2-6
ASSLSLAGCIKETQY	TRBD2	TRBV5-4	TRBJ2-5
ATSTWDTPYEQY	-	TRBV15	TRBJ2-7
ASSADNQPQR	-	TRBV2	TRBJ1-5
ASNPTGGNQPQH	TRBD1	TRBV2	TRBJ1-5
ASSLVLTSPLH	-	TRBV5-4	TRBJ1-6
ASSRGEDKSTLH	-	TRBV7-3	TRBJ1-6
ASRSTSGGFNEQF	TRBD2	TRBV2	TRBJ2-1
ASSLDITGGGNTEAF	TRBD1	TRBV5-8	TRBJ1-1
ASSPRGTTNYGYT	TRBD1	TRBV12-3/TRBV12-4	TRBJ1-2
ASTTRIRDYGHT	-	TRBV19	TRBJ1-2
ASSLPISGGTEAF	-	TRBV5-8	TRBJ1-1
ASSSRQGGGPQF	-	TRBV5-1	TRBJ2-1
ASSLGQSEKLFFF	-	TRBV7-7	TRBJ1-1
ATSDLGTYEQYVETQY	-	TRBV24-1	TRBJ2-5
ASSSGTSGGALNEQF	TRBD2	TRBV7-3	TRBJ2-1
SASVAFQETQY	-	TRBV20-1	TRBJ2-5